A selection of T cell receptor beta chains follows, all from one sample in a study of T cell responses to AZD1222 COVID-19 vaccine. Profiling relied on immunoSEQ multiplex PCR, and the TCRdb table lists in-frame clones only, not all of them. The sample has about 110,000 clones, less than 90% seen once. The source was peripheral blood, collected on day 0 of AZD1222 vaccination. All receptors come from an adult in good health. Each CDR3 is given with its conserved first and last residue. The D gene is left open where the match is weak. Only some rows state a clone size, as once, few, many or a class for expanded clones.

size: .; J: TRBJ2-7; length: 12; V: TRBV10-3; D: .; DNA: TGTGCCATCAGTGACAGGCCGGGCGAGCAGTACTTC; CDR3: CAISDRPGEQYF
size: .; J: TRBJ1-1; length: 13; V: TRBV30; D: .; DNA: TGTGCCCGAGTTCTGGGACCAAACACTGAAGCTTTCTTT; CDR3: CARVLGPNTEAFF
size: .; J: TRBJ1-2; length: 13; V: TRBV6-1; D: .; DNA: TGTGCCAGCAGTGAATGGCAGGGTCGTGGCTACACCTTC; CDR3: CASSEWQGRGYTF
size: .; J: TRBJ2-7; length: 13; V: TRBV6-5; D: .; DNA: TGTGCCAGCAGTTCCTCAGGGTACTACGAGCAGTACTTC; CDR3: CASSSSGYYEQYF
size: .; J: TRBJ2-5; length: 16; V: TRBV6-1; D: .; DNA: TGTGCCAGCAGTGTAGTAGTCGGTACAAGCCAAGAGACCCAGTACTTC; CDR3: CASSVVVGTSQETQYF
size: .; J: TRBJ1-2; length: 16; V: TRBV15; D: .; DNA: TGTGCCACCAGAAGGGGCAGTCAACGGGCGGACTATGGCTACACCTTC; CDR3: CATRRGSQRADYGYTF
size: .; J: TRBJ1-1; length: 13; V: TRBV12-3/TRBV12-4; D: .; DNA: TGTGCCAGCAGTTTAGGTCAGAACACTGAAGCTTTCTTT; CDR3: CASSLGQNTEAFF
size: .; J: TRBJ1-2; length: 13; V: TRBV2; D: .; DNA: TGTGCCATAAGACAGGTTTCTAACTATGGCTACACCTTC; CDR3: CAIRQVSNYGYTF
size: .; J: TRBJ1-3; length: 11; V: TRBV20-1; D: .; DNA: TGCAGTGCTCCGACAGGAAACACCATATATTTT; CDR3: CSAPTGNTIYF
size: .; J: TRBJ1-4; length: 15; V: TRBV6-5; D: TRBD1; DNA: TGTGCCAGCAGTTACTCGCGCACAGGGGTGGGAAAACTGTTTTTT; CDR3: CASSYSRTGVGKLFF
size: .; J: TRBJ2-2; length: 13; V: TRBV3-1/TRBV3-2; D: .; DNA: TGTGCCAGCAGCCCAAGCAAGACCGGGGAGCTGTTTTTT; CDR3: CASSPSKTGELFF
size: .; J: TRBJ1-1; length: 12; V: TRBV7-9; D: .; DNA: TGTGCCAGCAGCCGCGAGGGCACTGAAGCTTTCTTT; CDR3: CASSREGTEAFF
size: .; J: TRBJ1-1; length: 14; V: TRBV7-8; D: TRBD1; DNA: TGTGCCAGCAGCCGCGGACAGGACCACACTGAAGCTTTCTTT; CDR3: CASSRGQDHTEAFF
size: .; J: TRBJ2-1; length: 15; V: TRBV6-6; D: TRBD2; DNA: TGTGCCAGCGCCCAAAAGGCTAGCGGATACAATGAGCAGTTCTTC; CDR3: CASAQKASGYNEQFF
size: .; J: TRBJ2-7; length: 13; V: TRBV5-1; D: .; DNA: TGCGCCAGCAACTCCGGGACGATTGAACAGCAGTACTTC; CDR3: CASNSGTIEQQYF
size: .; J: TRBJ2-7; length: 13; V: TRBV7-9; D: TRBD1; DNA: TGTGCCAGCAGCCTCCGACAGGGCGGCGAGCAGTACTTC; CDR3: CASSLRQGGEQYF
size: .; J: TRBJ1-2; length: 15; V: TRBV5-1; D: TRBD1; DNA: TGCGCCAGCAGCTTGGCCGGAGAGGGGGCGCGGGGCTACACCTTC; CDR3: CASSLAGEGARGYTF
size: .; J: TRBJ1-1; length: 13; V: TRBV19; D: .; DNA: TGTGCCAGTAGTCAAGACCTGAACACTGAAGCTTTCTTT; CDR3: CASSQDLNTEAFF
size: once; J: TRBJ1-1; length: 14; V: TRBV30; D: .; DNA: TGTGCCTGGAGTTGGGACCGTTTGAACACTGAAGCTTTCTTT; CDR3: CAWSWDRLNTEAFF
size: .; J: TRBJ2-2; length: 16; V: TRBV7-9; D: TRBD1; DNA: TGTGCCAGCACGCCTGGAGACAGGGCCAACACCGGGGAGCTGTTTTTT; CDR3: CASTPGDRANTGELFF
size: .; J: TRBJ2-3; length: 16; V: TRBV6-5; D: TRBD2; DNA: TGTGCCAGCAGTTACTCTCTAGCGGGTTTCACAGATACGCAGTATTTT; CDR3: CASSYSLAGFTDTQYF
size: .; J: TRBJ2-5; length: 16; V: TRBV7-8; D: TRBD2; DNA: TGTGCCAGCAGCTTAGCCCTACTAGCGGGAGTTGAGACCCAGTACTTC; CDR3: CASSLALLAGVETQYF
size: .; J: TRBJ2-1; length: 16; V: TRBV14; D: TRBD2; DNA: TGTGCCAGCAGCCAAGAGGGCGAGCGGGGGTACAATGAGCAGTTCTTC; CDR3: CASSQEGERGYNEQFF
size: .; J: TRBJ1-5; length: 15; V: TRBV12-5; D: .; DNA: TGTGCTAGTGGTTTGGTATTGGGAAGCAATCAGCCCCAGCATTTT; CDR3: CASGLVLGSNQPQHF
size: .; J: TRBJ1-5; length: 13; V: TRBV12-3/TRBV12-4; D: TRBD1; DNA: TGTGCCAGCAGAGAGGGACAGATTCAGCCCCAGCATTTT; CDR3: CASREGQIQPQHF
size: .; J: TRBJ2-7; length: 15; V: TRBV11-2; D: .; DNA: TGTGCCAGCAGCTTTAACACAGTCAAGGAGTACGAGCAGTACTTC; CDR3: CASSFNTVKEYEQYF
size: .; J: TRBJ2-2; length: 11; V: TRBV29-1; D: .; DNA: TGCAGCGGGGATGCATCCGGGGAGCTGTTTTTT; CDR3: CSGDASGELFF
size: .; J: TRBJ1-5; length: 15; V: TRBV7-8; D: TRBD1; DNA: TGTGCCAGCAGCTTAGGGCAGGGGGCTGGACAGCCCCAGCATTTT; CDR3: CASSLGQGAGQPQHF
size: once; J: TRBJ1-1; length: 13; V: TRBV25-1; D: .; DNA: TGTGCCAGCAGTGGGATGGATGCCGCCTTGACTTTCTTT; CDR3: CASSGMDAALTFF
size: .; J: TRBJ1-2; length: 14; V: TRBV4-2; D: .; DNA: TGTGCCAGCAGCCAAGACAAAGGGGCCTATGGCTACACCTTC; CDR3: CASSQDKGAYGYTF
size: .; J: TRBJ1-1; length: 15; V: TRBV2; D: .; DNA: TGTGCCAGCAGTTCCCCCCGGCGGGGGGGCACTGAAGCTTTCTTT; CDR3: CASSSPRRGGTEAFF
size: .; J: TRBJ2-7; length: 15; V: TRBV11-2; D: .; DNA: TGTGCCAGCAGCCACCTTCGGGACACCCAAAGAGAGCAGTACTTC; CDR3: CASSHLRDTQREQYF
size: .; J: TRBJ2-7; length: 15; V: TRBV30; D: .; DNA: TGTGCCTGGCGGCGTAGCGGTGCAGGGTCCTACGAGCAGTACTTC; CDR3: CAWRRSGAGSYEQYF
size: .; J: TRBJ2-5; length: 15; V: TRBV29-1; D: .; DNA: TGCAGCGTCACCGTGGGGGCAGGGGAGGCAGAGACCCAGTACTTC; CDR3: CSVTVGAGEAETQYF
size: .; J: TRBJ1-5; length: 15; V: TRBV2; D: .; DNA: TGTGCCAGCAGTGAACAAGGCATTTACAATCAGCCCCAGCATTTT; CDR3: CASSEQGIYNQPQHF